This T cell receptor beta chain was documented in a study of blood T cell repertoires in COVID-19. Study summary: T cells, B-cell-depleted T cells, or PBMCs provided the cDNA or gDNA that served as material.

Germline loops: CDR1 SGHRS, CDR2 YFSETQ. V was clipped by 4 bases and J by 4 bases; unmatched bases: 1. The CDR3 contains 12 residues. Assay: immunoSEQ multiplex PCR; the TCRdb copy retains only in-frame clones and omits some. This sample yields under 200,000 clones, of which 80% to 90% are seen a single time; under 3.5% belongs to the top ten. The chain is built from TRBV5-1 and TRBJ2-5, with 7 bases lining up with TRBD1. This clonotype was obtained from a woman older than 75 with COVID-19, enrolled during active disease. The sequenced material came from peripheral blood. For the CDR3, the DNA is TGCGCCAGCAGCCGGGACAGAGAGACCCAGTACTTC. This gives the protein CASSRDRETQYF.